This TCR beta chain was identified during a study of regulatory T cells in long-lasting Graves disease. For TCR beta, libraries came from iRepertoire HTBI primers and Arm-PCR of CDR3 regions. TCRdb independently ran MiXCR on the multiplex PCR reads; one entry per CDR3 protein. The sample records some 400,000 distinct CDR3 sequences, more than 13% being singletons. This clonotype was detected ten times or more. Time point indicated: newly diagnosed GD, antithyroid drugs for less than 3 months. With RNA extracted from PBMCs as input, the TCR library was made. The CDR3 loop spans 14 amino acids. Germline V gene data show CDR1 as KGHSH and CDR2 as LQKENI. V dropped 3 bases and J dropped 6 bases, with 11 bases sitting between them. These data also featured in a second study, about T cells in Graves' hyperthyroidism and ophthalmopathy.

This clonotype was obtained from a woman in her twenties or thirties with Graves disease. The chain combines TRBV18 with TRBJ2-2; D is unclear. The material sequenced was peripheral blood mononuclear cells (PBMCs), taken at new diagnosis, from a patient treated with antithyroid drugs. Here the CDR3 reads CASSPSTRAGELFF. The DNA for the CDR3 is TGTGCCAGCTCACCCTCTACAAGGGCCGGGGAGCTGTTTTTT.